The 2 T cell receptor beta chains below come from one sample, sequenced in a study of T cell repertoires in cytomegalovirus infection. Using its own MiXCR run on the reads, TCRdb lists one record per CDR3 protein. The sample lists some 200,000 distinct CDR3 sequences, around 35% occurring once. These receptors' antigens are unknown. Here the sequenced sample was CD8+ T cells from cultured PBMCs, taken from culture after CMV antigen stimulation. These receptors were taken from a human donor in good health (CMV status not recorded). Some clones in this sample may be carry-over from other donors' samples.

This clonotype was found a few times. The chain employs TRBV7-8 and TRBJ1-4; possible D gene TRBD1, 5 bases. Trimming took 6 bases from V and 5 from J, leaving 13 bases between them. The length of the CDR3 is 14 residues. Germline-derived CDR1 and CDR2 are SGHVS and FQNEAQ. The DNA of the CDR3 is TGTGCCAGCAGGCTTAGGAGGACAAATGAAAAACTGTTTTTT. It encodes CASRLRRTNEKLFF.

This clonotype was seen a handful of times. The chain recombines TRBV9 with TRBJ2-5, with 8 bases lining up with TRBD2. This CDR3 has 15 residues. Trimming took 4 bases from V and 2 from J; bases not matched to a gene: 7. The V gene's germline CDR1 is SGDLS and CDR2 YYNGEE. The CDR3 nucleotides read TGTGCCAGCAGCAAAAGCGGGAGATCACAAGAGACCCAGTACTTC. Amino acids: CASSKSGRSQETQYF.